This TCR beta chain was recovered during a study of T cells in Graves' hyperthyroidism and ophthalmopathy. Study at large: The blood sample was taken at first diagnosis, before treatment began. Whole-study findings and limits: Appearing also in blood were most of the thyroid clonotypes expanded above 0.001.

Amplified TCR beta CDR3 regions derived from RNA transcripts. In the first-round RT-PCR of the TCR CDR3, the HTBI primer set was used. TCRdb processed the multiplex PCR reads anew with MiXCR; each CDR3 protein has one entry. The sample holds 300,000 or so distinct CDR3 sequences, around 16% seen once. V was clipped by 0 bases and J by 5 bases, with 5 bases between them. CDR1 is LGHDT and CDR2 is YNNKEL in the germline V gene (reference sequence). This CDR3 comprises 13 residues. Regarding this clonotype: Its antigen remains unknown. This clone may be a read error of a much larger clone one base away.

The chain links TRBV3-1 to TRBJ2-1; D remains unclear. The specimen was blood. The source of this sequence is a man younger than 45 with Graves' hyperthyroidism. CDR3 in amino acids: CASSQDAHNEQFF. The CDR3 DNA reads as TGTGCCAGCAGCCAAGACGCCCACAATGAGCAGTTCTTC.